This T cell receptor beta chain was captured in a study of blood T cell repertoires in COVID-19. In the study overall: Sample material is recorded as cDNA or gDNA derived from T cells, B-cell-depleted T cells, or PBMCs.

This CDR3 spans 14 amino acids. Germline lookup yields CDR1 SGHNT and CDR2 YYREEE (reference sequence). Trimming left V 0 bases short and J 0 bases short, with 5 bases between. This table comes from immunoSEQ multiplex PCR, and its TCRdb copy is limited to in-frame clones, with some not included. The sample has 250,000 to 350,000 clones, roughly nine tenths seen once. Participant ages covered roughly 18 to 89 years across about two dozen US areas. Participants were placed into cohorts based on the clinical history they reported. The chain combines TRBV5-4 with TRBJ2-3; D ambiguous. The receptor's source is a woman under 30 who had recovered from COVID-19. Sequencing used PBMCs or T cells enriched from blood (not recorded which). CDR3 DNA sequence: TGTGCCAGCAGCTTGGTTAGTAGCACAGATACGCAGTATTTT. This codes for CASSLVSSTDTQYF.